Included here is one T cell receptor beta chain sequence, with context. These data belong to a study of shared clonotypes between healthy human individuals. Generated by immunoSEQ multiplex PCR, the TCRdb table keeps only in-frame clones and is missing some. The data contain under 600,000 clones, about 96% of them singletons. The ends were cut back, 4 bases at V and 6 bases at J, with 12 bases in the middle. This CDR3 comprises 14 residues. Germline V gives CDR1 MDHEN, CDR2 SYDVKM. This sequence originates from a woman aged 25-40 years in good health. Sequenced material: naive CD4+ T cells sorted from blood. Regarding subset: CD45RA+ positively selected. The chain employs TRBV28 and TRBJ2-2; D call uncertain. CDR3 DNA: TGTGCCAGCAGTTCAAACCATGCCCCCGGGGAGCTGTTTTTT. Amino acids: CASSSNHAPGELFF. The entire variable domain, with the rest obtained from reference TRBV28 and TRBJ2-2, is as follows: DVKVTQSSRYLVKRTGEKVFLECVQDMDHENMFWYRQDPGLGLRLIYFSYDVKMKEKGDIPEGYSVSREKKERFSLILESASTNQTSMYLCASSSNHAPGELFFGEGSRLTVL.